This T cell receptor beta chain emerged from a study of T-cell reconstitution after alpha-beta-depleted transplantation in children. Researchers prepared the TCRbeta library using unique molecular identifiers, the study reports. TCRdb fed the PCR reads into MiXCR, producing one record per CDR3 protein. This sample yields approximately 420,000 distinct CDR3 sequences, of which approximately 10% are seen a single time; roughly 6% belongs to the top ten. V shed 5 bases and J shed 4 bases, with 11 bases lying between them. Germline V gene sequence: CDR1 MNHEY, CDR2 SMNVEV (reference sequence). The CDR3 is made up of 13 amino acids. This clonotype has just a few counts.

This rearrangement joins TRBV27 to TRBJ1-2; D is ambiguous. The TCR sequence derives from a human donor who donated a stem cell graft to a child with acute myeloid leukemia. Sequencing used PBMCs from the stem cell graft donor, obtained from the stem cell graft. Here the CDR3 DNA reads TGTGCCAGCAGTCCCCACGGAGCCTATGGCTACACCTTC. Amino acids: CASSPHGAYGYTF.